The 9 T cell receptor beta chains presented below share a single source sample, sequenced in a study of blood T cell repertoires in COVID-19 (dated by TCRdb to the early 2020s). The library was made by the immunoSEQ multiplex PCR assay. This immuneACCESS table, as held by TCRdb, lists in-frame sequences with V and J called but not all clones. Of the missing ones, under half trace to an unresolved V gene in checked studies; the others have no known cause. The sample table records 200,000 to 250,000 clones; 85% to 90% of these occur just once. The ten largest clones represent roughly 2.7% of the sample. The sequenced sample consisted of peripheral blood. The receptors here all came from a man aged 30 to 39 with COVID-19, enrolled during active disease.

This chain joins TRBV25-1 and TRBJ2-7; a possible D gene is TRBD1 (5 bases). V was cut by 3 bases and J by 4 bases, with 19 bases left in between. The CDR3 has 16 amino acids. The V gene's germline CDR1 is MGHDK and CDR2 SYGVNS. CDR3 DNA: TGTGCCAGCAGTGATCATCTAAGACAGAAGAATTACGAGCAGTACTTC. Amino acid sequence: CASSDHLRQKNYEQYF.

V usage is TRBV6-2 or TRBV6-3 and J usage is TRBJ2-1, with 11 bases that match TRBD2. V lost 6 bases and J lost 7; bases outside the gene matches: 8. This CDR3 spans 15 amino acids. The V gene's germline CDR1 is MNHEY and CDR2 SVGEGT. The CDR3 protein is CASSQLAGEGNEQFF. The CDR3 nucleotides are TGTGCCAGCAGCCAACTAGCGGGAGAGGGGAATGAGCAGTTCTTC.

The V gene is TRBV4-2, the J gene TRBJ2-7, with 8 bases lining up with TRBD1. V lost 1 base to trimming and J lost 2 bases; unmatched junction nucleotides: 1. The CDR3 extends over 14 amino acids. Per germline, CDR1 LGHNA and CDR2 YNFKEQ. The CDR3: CASSQAGGAYEQYF. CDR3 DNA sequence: TGTGCCAGCAGCCAAGCAGGGGGCGCCTACGAGCAGTACTTC.

CDR3 region: CASSLALFGNQPQHF. Written as DNA, the CDR3 is TGTGCCAGCAGCTTAGCACTCTTTGGCAATCAGCCCCAGCATTTT. This chain links TRBV7-2 with TRBJ1-5; D call uncertain. The CDR3 is 15 amino acids. Germline CDR1 and CDR2: SGHTA and FQGNSA. Trimming removed 0 bases at V and 2 bases at J, with 8 bases between.

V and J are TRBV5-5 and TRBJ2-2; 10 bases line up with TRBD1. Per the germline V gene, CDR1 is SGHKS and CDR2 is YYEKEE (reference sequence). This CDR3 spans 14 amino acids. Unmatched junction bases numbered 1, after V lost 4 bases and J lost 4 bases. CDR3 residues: CASSRDRGTGELFF. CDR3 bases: TGTGCCAGCAGCCGGGACAGGGGCACCGGGGAGCTGTTTTTT.

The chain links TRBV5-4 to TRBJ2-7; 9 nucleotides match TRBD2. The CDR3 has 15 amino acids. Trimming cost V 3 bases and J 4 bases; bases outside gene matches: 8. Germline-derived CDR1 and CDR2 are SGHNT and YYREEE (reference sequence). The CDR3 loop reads CASSSGRGGIYEQYF. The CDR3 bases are TGTGCCAGCAGCTCAGGGCGGGGGGGCATTTACGAGCAGTACTTC.

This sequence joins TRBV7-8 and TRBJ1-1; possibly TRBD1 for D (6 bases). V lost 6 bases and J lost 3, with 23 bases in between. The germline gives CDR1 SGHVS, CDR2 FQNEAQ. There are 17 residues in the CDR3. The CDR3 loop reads CASRLLLAGVTYTEAFF. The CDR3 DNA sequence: TGTGCCAGCAGACTCTTGTTGGCAGGGGTTACGTACACTGAAGCTTTCTTT.

CDR3 sequence: CASSLGGVNTGELFF. In nucleotides, the CDR3 is TGTGCCAGCAGCTTAGGCGGGGTGAACACCGGGGAGCTGTTTTTT. This chain connects TRBV7-3 to TRBJ2-2; D perhaps matches TRBD2 (6 bases). The V end was cut by 2 bases, the J end by 1 base, with 8 bases between. This CDR3 contains 15 residues. CDR1 SGHTA and CDR2 FQGTGA come from the germline V gene.

Here the CDR3 DNA reads TGTGCCAGCAGCTTGGGAGTAGCGGGAGCGGGGGATACGCAGTATTTT. Amino acid sequence: CASSLGVAGAGDTQYF. The gene calls are TRBV5-4 and TRBJ2-3; 9 bases are a match to TRBD2. Germline V gene sequence: CDR1 SGHNT, CDR2 YYREEE (reference sequence). The CDR3 has 16 residues. The J segment lost 6 bases and the V segment lost 0 bases, leaving 8 bases of the junction unmatched.